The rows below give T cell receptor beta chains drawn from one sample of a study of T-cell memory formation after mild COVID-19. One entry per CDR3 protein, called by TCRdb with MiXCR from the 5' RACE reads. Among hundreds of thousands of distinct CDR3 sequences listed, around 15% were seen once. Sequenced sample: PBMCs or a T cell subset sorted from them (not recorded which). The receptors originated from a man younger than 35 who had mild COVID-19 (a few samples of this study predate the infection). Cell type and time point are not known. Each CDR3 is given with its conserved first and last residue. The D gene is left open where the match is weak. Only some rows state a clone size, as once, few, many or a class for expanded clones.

CDR3 protein: CASSGGTGIRPQHF; CDR3 DNA: TGTGCCAGCAGTGGGGGGACGGGTATTCGGCCCCAGCATTTT; clone size: few; V gene: TRBV2; J gene: TRBJ1-5; D gene: NA
CDR3 protein: CASSLGQMGYEQYF; CDR3 DNA: TGTGCCAGCAGCTTGGGACAGATGGGCTACGAGCAGTACTTC; clone size: NA; V gene: TRBV13; J gene: TRBJ2-7; D gene: TRBD1
CDR3 protein: CASSSIYSRDRGDGYTF; CDR3 DNA: TGCGCCAGCAGCTCAATCTACTCCCGGGACAGGGGGGATGGCTACACCTTC; clone size: once; V gene: TRBV5-1; J gene: TRBJ1-2; D gene: TRBD1
CDR3 protein: CASSDAQGGTEAFF; CDR3 DNA: TGTGCCAGCAGTGATGCACAGGGCGGCACTGAAGCTTTCTTT; clone size: few; V gene: TRBV2; J gene: TRBJ1-1; D gene: NA
CDR3 protein: CSVGNVLNTEAFF; CDR3 DNA: TGCAGCGTTGGAAACGTATTGAACACTGAAGCTTTCTTT; clone size: NA; V gene: TRBV29-1; J gene: TRBJ1-1; D gene: NA
CDR3 protein: CASSQPGAHNEQFF; CDR3 DNA: TGTGCCAGCAGCCAGCCGGGGGCCCACAATGAGCAGTTCTTC; clone size: few; V gene: TRBV7-6; J gene: TRBJ2-1; D gene: NA
CDR3 protein: CATAPGQGGEQYF; CDR3 DNA: TGTGCCACCGCACCGGGACAGGGGGGCGAGCAGTACTTC; clone size: once; V gene: TRBV24-1; J gene: TRBJ2-7; D gene: TRBD1
CDR3 protein: CSVVTAGWVASQYF; CDR3 DNA: TGCAGCGTTGTTACCGCCGGATGGGTCGCCTCTCAGTATTTT; clone size: few; V gene: TRBV29-1; J gene: TRBJ2-3; D gene: NA
CDR3 protein: CASSYGGGAADTQYF; CDR3 DNA: TGTGCCAGCAGCTACGGAGGGGGGGCCGCGGATACGCAGTATTTT; clone size: NA; V gene: TRBV7-9; J gene: TRBJ2-3; D gene: NA
CDR3 protein: CASSYSWDGDTEAFF; CDR3 DNA: TGTGCCAGCAGTTACTCGTGGGACGGGGACACTGAAGCTTTCTTT; clone size: many; V gene: TRBV6-5; J gene: TRBJ1-1; D gene: NA
CDR3 protein: CASSRDGDEQFF; CDR3 DNA: TGTGCCAGCAGCCGCGACGGTGATGAGCAGTTCTTC; clone size: many; V gene: TRBV7-9; J gene: TRBJ2-1; D gene: NA
CDR3 protein: CASSPPPGQGAYEQFF; CDR3 DNA: TGCGCCAGCAGCCCGCCCCCGGGACAGGGGGCCTATGAGCAGTTCTTC; clone size: few; V gene: TRBV5-1; J gene: TRBJ2-1; D gene: TRBD1
CDR3 protein: CASSASDSNTEAFF; CDR3 DNA: TGTGCCAGCAGCGCTTCGGATTCGAACACTGAAGCTTTCTTT; clone size: few; V gene: TRBV2; J gene: TRBJ1-1; D gene: NA
CDR3 protein: CASSLGVANYGYTF; CDR3 DNA: TGCGCCAGCTCCCTAGGCGTCGCTAACTATGGCTACACCTTC; clone size: few; V gene: TRBV4-3; J gene: TRBJ1-2; D gene: NA
CDR3 protein: CASSSLANEKLFF; CDR3 DNA: TGTGCCAGCAGTAGTTTAGCTAATGAAAAACTGTTTTTT; clone size: NA; V gene: TRBV28; J gene: TRBJ1-4; D gene: NA
CDR3 protein: CASSWGTSAEETQYF; CDR3 DNA: TGTGCCAGCAGCTGGGGGACTAGCGCGGAAGAGACCCAGTACTTC; clone size: NA; V gene: TRBV7-9; J gene: TRBJ2-5; D gene: TRBD2
CDR3 protein: CASSYGRTTEAFF; CDR3 DNA: TGTGCCAGCAGTTATGGGCGGACGACTGAAGCTTTCTTT; clone size: many; V gene: TRBV6-2/TRBV6-3; J gene: TRBJ1-1; D gene: NA
CDR3 protein: CATSDQRTSGGNYNEQFF; CDR3 DNA: TGTGCCACCAGTGATCAAAGGACTAGCGGGGGTAACTACAATGAGCAGTTCTTC; clone size: NA; V gene: TRBV24-1; J gene: TRBJ2-1; D gene: TRBD2
CDR3 protein: CASNMQAGIGDTQYF; CDR3 DNA: TGTGCCAGCAACATGCAGGCCGGGATAGGAGATACGCAGTATTTT; clone size: few; V gene: TRBV11-2; J gene: TRBJ2-3; D gene: NA
CDR3 protein: CASSRISSTDTQYF; CDR3 DNA: TGCGCCAGCAGCAGAATATCTAGCACAGATACGCAGTATTTT; clone size: many; V gene: TRBV5-1; J gene: TRBJ2-3; D gene: NA
CDR3 protein: CSVYVEFGEQYF; CDR3 DNA: TGCAGCGTTTACGTGGAATTCGGCGAGCAGTACTTC; clone size: NA; V gene: TRBV29-1; J gene: TRBJ2-7; D gene: NA
CDR3 protein: CASSLGHRDSYEQYF; CDR3 DNA: TGCGCCAGCAGCTTGGGTCACAGGGACTCCTACGAGCAGTACTTC; clone size: few; V gene: TRBV5-1; J gene: TRBJ2-7; D gene: NA
CDR3 protein: CAISPGTGTNQPQHF; CDR3 DNA: TGTGCCATCAGCCCCGGGACAGGGACAAATCAGCCCCAGCATTTT; clone size: NA; V gene: TRBV10-3; J gene: TRBJ1-5; D gene: TRBD1
CDR3 protein: CSAQPGQGVNIQYF; CDR3 DNA: TGCAGTGCTCAACCGGGACAGGGGGTAAACATTCAGTACTTC; clone size: few; V gene: TRBV20-1; J gene: TRBJ2-4; D gene: TRBD1
CDR3 protein: CASSLRPGGGTEAFF; CDR3 DNA: TGCGCCAGCAGCTTGCGCCCGGGGGGCGGAACTGAAGCTTTCTTT; clone size: few; V gene: TRBV5-1; J gene: TRBJ1-1; D gene: NA